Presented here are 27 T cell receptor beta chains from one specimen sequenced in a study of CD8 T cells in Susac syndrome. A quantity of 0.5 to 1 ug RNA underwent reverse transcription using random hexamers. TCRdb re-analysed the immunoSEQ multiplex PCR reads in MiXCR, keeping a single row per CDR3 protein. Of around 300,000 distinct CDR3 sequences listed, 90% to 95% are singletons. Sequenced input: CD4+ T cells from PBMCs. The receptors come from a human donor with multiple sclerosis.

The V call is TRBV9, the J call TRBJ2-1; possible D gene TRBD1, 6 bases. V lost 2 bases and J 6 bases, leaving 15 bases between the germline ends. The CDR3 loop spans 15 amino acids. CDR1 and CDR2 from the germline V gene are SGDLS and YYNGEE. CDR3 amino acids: CASSVGQGRTNEQFF. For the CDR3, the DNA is TGTGCCAGCAGCGTTGGGCAGGGGAGAACCAATGAGCAGTTCTTC.

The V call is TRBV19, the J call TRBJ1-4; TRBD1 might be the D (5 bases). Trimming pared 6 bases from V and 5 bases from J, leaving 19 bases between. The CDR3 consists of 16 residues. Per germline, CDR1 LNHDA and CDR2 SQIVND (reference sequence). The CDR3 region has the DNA TGTGCCAGTAGGATCCTATTGATGGGGGGAAATGAAAAACTGTTTTTT. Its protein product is CASRILLMGGNEKLFF.

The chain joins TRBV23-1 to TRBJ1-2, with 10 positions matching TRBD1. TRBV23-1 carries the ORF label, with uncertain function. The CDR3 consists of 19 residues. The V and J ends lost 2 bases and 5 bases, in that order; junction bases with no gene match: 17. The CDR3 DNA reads TGCGCCAGCAGTCAACGGGACAGGGGCAGATTTCCAAGCACTTATGGCTACACCTTC. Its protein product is CASSQRDRGRFPSTYGYTF.

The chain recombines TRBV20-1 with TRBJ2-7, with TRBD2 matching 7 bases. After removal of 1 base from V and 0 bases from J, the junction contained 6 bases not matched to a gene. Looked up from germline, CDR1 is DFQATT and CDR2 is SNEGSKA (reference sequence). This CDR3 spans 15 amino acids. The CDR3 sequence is CSARGFGGSSYEQYF. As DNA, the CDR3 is TGCAGTGCTAGAGGCTTCGGCGGGAGCTCCTACGAGCAGTACTTC.

This chain's CDR3 is CASSKVDRQGDSGANVLTF. CDR3 sequence (DNA): TGTGCCAGCAGCAAAGTGGACCGTCAGGGAGACTCTGGGGCCAACGTCCTGACTTTC. The gene calls are TRBV21-1 and TRBJ2-6. TRBV21-1 is a listed pseudogene. The CDR3 runs 19 residues.

CDR3 loop: CASSWGLAGVETQYF. CDR3 in DNA: TGTGCCAGCAGTTGGGGACTAGCGGGAGTCGAGACCCAGTACTTC. This sequence joins TRBV27 and TRBJ2-5; 14 positions match TRBD2. The V segment lost 4 bases and the J segment 5 bases; nucleotides outside the gene matches: 3. Germline loops: CDR1 MNHEY, CDR2 SMNVEV (reference sequence). The CDR3 is 15 amino acids.

CDR3 nucleotide sequence: TGTGCCAGCAGCCGCCGGACAGGGCACACTGAAGCTTTCTTT. As protein: CASSRRTGHTEAFF. The genes are TRBV14 and TRBJ1-1; 8 bases agree with TRBD1. Per germline, CDR1 SGHDN and CDR2 FVKESK. The CDR3 has 14 amino acids. V gave up 4 bases and J gave up 3 bases; unmatched junction bases: 4.

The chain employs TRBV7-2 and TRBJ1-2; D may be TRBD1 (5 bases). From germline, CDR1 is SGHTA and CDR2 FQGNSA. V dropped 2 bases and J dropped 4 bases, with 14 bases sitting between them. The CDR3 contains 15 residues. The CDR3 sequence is CASSLSGGGSYGYTF. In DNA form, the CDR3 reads TGTGCCAGCAGCTTAAGTGGGGGGGGAAGCTATGGCTACACCTTC.

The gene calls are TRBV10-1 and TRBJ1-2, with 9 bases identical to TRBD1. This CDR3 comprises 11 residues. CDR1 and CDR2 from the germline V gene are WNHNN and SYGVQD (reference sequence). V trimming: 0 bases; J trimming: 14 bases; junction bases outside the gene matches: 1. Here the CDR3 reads CASSESGTGTF. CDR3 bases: TGCGCCAGCAGTGAGTCTGGGACAGGGACCTTC.

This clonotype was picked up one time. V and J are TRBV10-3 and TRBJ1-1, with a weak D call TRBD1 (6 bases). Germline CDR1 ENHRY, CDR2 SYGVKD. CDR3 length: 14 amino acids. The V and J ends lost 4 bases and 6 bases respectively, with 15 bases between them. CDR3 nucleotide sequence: TGTGCCATCAGTGCCCGTGGGGGCGACCCTGAAGCTTTCTTT. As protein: CAISARGGDPEAFF.

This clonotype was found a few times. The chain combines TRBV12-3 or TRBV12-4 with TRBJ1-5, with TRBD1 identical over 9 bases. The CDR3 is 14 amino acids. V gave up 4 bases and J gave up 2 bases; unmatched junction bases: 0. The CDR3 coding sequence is TGTGCCAGCAGTTGGACAGGGGGCAATCAGCCCCAGCATTTT. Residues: CASSWTGGNQPQHF.

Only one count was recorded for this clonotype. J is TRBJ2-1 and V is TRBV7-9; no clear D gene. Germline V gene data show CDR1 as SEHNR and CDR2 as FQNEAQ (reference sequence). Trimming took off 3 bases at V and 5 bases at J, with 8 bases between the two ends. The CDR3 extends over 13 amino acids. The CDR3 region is CASSFPNNNEQFF. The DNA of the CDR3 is TGTGCCAGCAGCTTTCCTAATAACAATGAGCAGTTCTTC. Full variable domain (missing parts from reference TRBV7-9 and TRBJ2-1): DTGVSQNPRHKITKRGQNVTFRCDPISEHNRLYWYRQTLGQGPEFLTYFQNEAQLEKSRLLSDRFSAERPKGSFSTLEIQRTEQGDSAMYLCASSFPNNNEQFFGPGTRLTVL.

CDR3 in DNA: TGTGCCAGCAGCTGGAGCGGAAACCCAGAGACCCAGTACTTC. Protein product: CASSWSGNPETQYF. This rearrangement joins TRBV7-2 to TRBJ2-5; a weak D match, TRBD2 (5 bases). Germline V CDR1 and CDR2: SGHTA, FQGNSA. The CDR3 covers 14 residues. The V end lost 4 bases, the J end lost 4 bases, and 13 bases lay between the germline ends.

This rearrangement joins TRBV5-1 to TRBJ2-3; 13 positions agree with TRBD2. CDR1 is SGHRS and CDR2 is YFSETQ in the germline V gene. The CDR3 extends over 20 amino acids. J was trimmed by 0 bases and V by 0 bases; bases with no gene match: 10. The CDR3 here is CASSLARGTSGATSTDTQYF. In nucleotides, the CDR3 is TGCGCCAGCAGCTTGGCCAGAGGGACTAGCGGGGCAACTAGCACAGATACGCAGTATTTT.

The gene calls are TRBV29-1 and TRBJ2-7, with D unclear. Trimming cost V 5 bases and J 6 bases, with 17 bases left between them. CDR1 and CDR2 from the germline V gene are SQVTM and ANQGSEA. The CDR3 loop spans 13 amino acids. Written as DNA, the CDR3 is TGCAGCGTTAGGCTCCCCCTGGCAGCCGAGCAGTACTTC. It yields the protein CSVRLPLAAEQYF.

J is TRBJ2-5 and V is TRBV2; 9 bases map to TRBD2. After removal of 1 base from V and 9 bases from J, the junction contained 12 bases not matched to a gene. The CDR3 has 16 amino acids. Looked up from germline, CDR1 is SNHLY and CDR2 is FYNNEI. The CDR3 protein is CASSEVAGGSGGSQYF. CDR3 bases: TGTGCCAGCAGTGAAGTGGCGGGGGGGAGCGGTGGGTCCCAGTACTTC.

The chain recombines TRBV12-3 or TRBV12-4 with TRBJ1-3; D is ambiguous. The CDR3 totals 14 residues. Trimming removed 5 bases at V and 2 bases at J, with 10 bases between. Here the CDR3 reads CASSLLGPGNTIYF. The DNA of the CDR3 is TGTGCCAGCAGTCTCCTAGGACCTGGAAACACCATATATTTT.

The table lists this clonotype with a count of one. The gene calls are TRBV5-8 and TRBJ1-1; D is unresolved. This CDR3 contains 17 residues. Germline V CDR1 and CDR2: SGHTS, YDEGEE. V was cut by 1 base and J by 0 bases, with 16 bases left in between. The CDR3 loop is CASSLFKAVNMNTEAFF. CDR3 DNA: TGTGCCAGCAGCTTGTTTAAGGCGGTAAACATGAACACTGAAGCTTTCTTT.

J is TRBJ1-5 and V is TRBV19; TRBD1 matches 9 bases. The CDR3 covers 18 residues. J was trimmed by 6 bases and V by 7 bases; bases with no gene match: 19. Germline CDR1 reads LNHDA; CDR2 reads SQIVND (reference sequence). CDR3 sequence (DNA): TGTGCCAGTACCAGGCATGAGACAGGGGGTTATTTTATTCAGCCCCAGCATTTT. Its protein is CASTRHETGGYFIQPQHF.

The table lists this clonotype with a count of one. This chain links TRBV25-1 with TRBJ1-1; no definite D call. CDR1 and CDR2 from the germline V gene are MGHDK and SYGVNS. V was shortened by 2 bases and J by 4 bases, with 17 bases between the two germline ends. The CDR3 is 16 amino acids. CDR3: CASSELSGIRGTEAFF. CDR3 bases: TGTGCCAGCAGTGAACTCTCCGGCATTCGGGGCACTGAAGCTTTCTTT.

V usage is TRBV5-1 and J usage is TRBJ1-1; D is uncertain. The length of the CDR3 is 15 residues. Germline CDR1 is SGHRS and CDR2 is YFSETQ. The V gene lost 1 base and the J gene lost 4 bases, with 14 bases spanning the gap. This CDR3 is CASSLRWAAATEAFF. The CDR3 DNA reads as TGCGCCAGCAGCTTGAGATGGGCAGCGGCCACTGAAGCTTTCTTT.

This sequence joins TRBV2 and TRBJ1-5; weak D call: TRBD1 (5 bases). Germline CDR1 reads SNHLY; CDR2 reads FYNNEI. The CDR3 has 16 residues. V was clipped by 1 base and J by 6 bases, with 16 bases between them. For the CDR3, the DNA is TGTGCCAGCAGTGAAGGAGGGGTCGGAGGGTTTCAGCCCCAGCATTTT. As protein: CASSEGGVGGFQPQHF.

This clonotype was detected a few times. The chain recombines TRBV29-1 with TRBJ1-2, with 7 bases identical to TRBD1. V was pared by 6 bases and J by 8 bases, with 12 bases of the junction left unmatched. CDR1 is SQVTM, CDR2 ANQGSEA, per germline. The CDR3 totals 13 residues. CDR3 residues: CSVNLQGYDGYTF. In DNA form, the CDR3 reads TGCAGCGTCAACCTACAGGGGTACGACGGCTACACCTTC.

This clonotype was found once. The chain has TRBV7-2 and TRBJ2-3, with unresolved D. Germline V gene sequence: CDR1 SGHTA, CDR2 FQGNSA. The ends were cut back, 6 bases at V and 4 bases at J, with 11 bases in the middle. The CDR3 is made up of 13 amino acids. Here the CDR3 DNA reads TGTGCCAGCAGTATCGGGTCGGCAGATACGCAGTATTTT. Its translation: CASSIGSADTQYF.

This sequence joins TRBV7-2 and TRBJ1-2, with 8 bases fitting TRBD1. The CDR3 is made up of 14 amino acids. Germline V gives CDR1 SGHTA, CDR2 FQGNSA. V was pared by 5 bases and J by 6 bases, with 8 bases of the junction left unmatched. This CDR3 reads CASSAWTGSDGYTF. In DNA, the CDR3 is TGTGCCAGCAGCGCATGGACAGGGTCGGATGGCTACACCTTC.

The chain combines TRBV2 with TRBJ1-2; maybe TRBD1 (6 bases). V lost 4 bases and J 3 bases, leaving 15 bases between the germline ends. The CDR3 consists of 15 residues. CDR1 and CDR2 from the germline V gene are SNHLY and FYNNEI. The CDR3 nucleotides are TGTGCCAGCAGTGGGGTGCGGGGGGCGGACTATGGCTACACCTTC. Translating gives CASSGVRGADYGYTF. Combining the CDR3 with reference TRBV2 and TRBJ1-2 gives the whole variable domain EPEVTQTPSHQVTQMGQEVILRCVPISNHLYFYWYRQILGQKVEFLVSFYNNEISEKSEIFDDQFSVERPDGSNFTLKIRSTKLEDSAMYFCASSGVRGADYGYTFGSGTRLTVV.

The CDR3 nucleotides read TGTGCCTGGACAGGGGGGCCCGGGGCTGAAGCTTTCTTT. Protein sequence: CAWTGGPGAEAFF. V and J are TRBV30 and TRBJ1-1; 7 bases line up with TRBD1. Germline CDR1 GTSNPN, CDR2 SVGIG (reference sequence). With V trimmed by 4 bases and J by 6 bases, 8 bases remained unmatched. This CDR3 is built from 13 residues.